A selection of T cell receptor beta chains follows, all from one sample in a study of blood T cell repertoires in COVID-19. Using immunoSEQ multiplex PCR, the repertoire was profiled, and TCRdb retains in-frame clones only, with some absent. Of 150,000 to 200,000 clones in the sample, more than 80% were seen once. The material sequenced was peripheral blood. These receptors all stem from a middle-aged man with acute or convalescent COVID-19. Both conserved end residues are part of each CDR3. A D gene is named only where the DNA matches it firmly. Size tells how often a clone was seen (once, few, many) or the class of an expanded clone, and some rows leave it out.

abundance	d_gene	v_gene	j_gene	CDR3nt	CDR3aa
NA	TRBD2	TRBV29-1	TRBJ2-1	TGCAGCGTTGATCGAGCGGGAGCCTACAATGAGCAGTTCTTC	CSVDRAGAYNEQFF
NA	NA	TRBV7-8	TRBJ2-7	TGTGCCAGCAGCTTAGGAGGCACTTGGGCGGGCCATTTGTACGAGCAGTACTTC	CASSLGGTWAGHLYEQYF
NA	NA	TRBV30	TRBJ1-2	TGTGCCTGGAGTAGAGACAGCCACTATGGCTACACCTTC	CAWSRDSHYGYTF
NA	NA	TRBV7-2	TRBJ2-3	TGTGCCAGCAGCCCGGGGGTAGATACGCAGTATTTT	CASSPGVDTQYF
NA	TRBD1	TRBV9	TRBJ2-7	TGTGCCAGCAGCGTCCAGGGGGACACCTACGAGCAGTACTTC	CASSVQGDTYEQYF
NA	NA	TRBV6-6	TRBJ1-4	TGTGCCAGCAGTCTATTATTCACCGGGGAAAAACTGTTTTTT	CASSLLFTGEKLFF
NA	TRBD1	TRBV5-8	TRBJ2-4	TGTGCCAGCAGCTACGACAGGGGGCTAGCCAAAAACATTCAGTACTTC	CASSYDRGLAKNIQYF
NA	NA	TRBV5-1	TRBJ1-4	TGCGCCAGCAGCTTGACCCTGGGCAAAAATGAAAAACTGTTTTTT	CASSLTLGKNEKLFF
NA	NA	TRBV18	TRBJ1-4	TGTGCCAGCTCACAAATCAAGACAGCGGGTGAAAAACTGTTTTTT	CASSQIKTAGEKLFF
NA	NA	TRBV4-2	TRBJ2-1	TGTGCCAGCAGCCACCCACCCTTGGAGGGCCACGAGCAGTTCTTC	CASSHPPLEGHEQFF
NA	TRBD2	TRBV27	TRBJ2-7	TGTGCCAGCAGTTTACGACTAGCGGGAGCTATGTACGAGCAGTACTTC	CASSLRLAGAMYEQYF
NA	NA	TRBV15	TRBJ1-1	TGTGCCACCAGCAGAGCAAGTCCCACAGGGAGCACTGAAGCTTTCTTT	CATSRASPTGSTEAFF
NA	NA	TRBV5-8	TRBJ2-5	TGTGCCAGCAGCCCTAATTGGGGGGTTAAAGAGACCCAGTACTTC	CASSPNWGVKETQYF
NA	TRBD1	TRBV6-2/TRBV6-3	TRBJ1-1	TGTGCCAGCAGTACAGGGGACACTGAAGCTTTCTTT	CASSTGDTEAFF
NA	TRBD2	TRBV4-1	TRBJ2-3	TGCGCCAGCTGCCACCGGGAGGGCGGGGATACGCAGTATTTT	CASCHREGGDTQYF
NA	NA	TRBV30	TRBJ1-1	TGTGCCTGGAGTGTACCAGGGGCGCGACAAACTGAAGCTTTCTTT	CAWSVPGARQTEAFF
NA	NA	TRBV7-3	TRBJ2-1	TGTGCCAGCAGCTTAGTTGGCAGGGCAGGGAACAATGAGCAGTTCTTC	CASSLVGRAGNNEQFF
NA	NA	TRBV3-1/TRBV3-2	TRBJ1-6	TGTGCCAGCAGCCAAGAGGGCTGGAATTCACCCCTCCACTTT	CASSQEGWNSPLHF
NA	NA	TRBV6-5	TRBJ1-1	TGTGCCAGCACCGCGTTGAACGGTGAAGCTTTCTTT	CASTALNGEAFF
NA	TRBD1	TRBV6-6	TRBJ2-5	TGTGCCAGCAGCCCCACAGGGGGCGAGACCCAGTACTTC	CASSPTGGETQYF
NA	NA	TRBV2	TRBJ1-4	TGTGCCAGCAGTCCCGATGAAAAACTGTTTTTT	CASSPDEKLFF
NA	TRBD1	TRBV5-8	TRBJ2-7	TGTGCCAGCAGCTCCACAGGGGGCGAGCAGTACTTC	CASSSTGGEQYF
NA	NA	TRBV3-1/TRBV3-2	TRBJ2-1	TGTGCCAGCAGCCAAGACAGGGGTGGGGGCAATGAGCAGTTCTTC	CASSQDRGGGNEQFF
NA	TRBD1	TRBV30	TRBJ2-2	TGTGCCTGGATGGGACAGGGAAAATTGGCGAACACCGGGGAGCTGTTTTTT	CAWMGQGKLANTGELFF
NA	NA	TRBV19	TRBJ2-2	TGTGCCAGTAGTGCCCCCCCTTGGGGCAAAGCGAACACCGGGGAGCTGTTTTTT	CASSAPPWGKANTGELFF
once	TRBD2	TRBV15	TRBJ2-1	TGTGCCACCAGCGGCGACAGGACTAGCTGGAAAGACGATGAGCAGTTCTTC	CATSGDRTSWKDDEQFF
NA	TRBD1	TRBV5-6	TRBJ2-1	TGTGCCAGCAGCTACCCGGGACAGGGAGCGGCTGAGCAGTTCTTC	CASSYPGQGAAEQFF
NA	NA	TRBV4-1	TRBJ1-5	TGCGCCAGCAGCCAATTCTTCGATCAGCCCCAGCATTTT	CASSQFFDQPQHF
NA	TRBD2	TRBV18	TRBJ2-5	TGTGCCAGTCGGCCAGCGGGGGCTTATTTCCAAGAGACCCAGTACTTC	CASRPAGAYFQETQYF
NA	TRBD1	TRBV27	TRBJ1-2	TGTGCCAGCAGTTTATCGCGGGACAGCTATGGCTACACCTTC	CASSLSRDSYGYTF
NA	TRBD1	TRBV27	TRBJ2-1	TGTGCCAGCAGTTTATCGACAGGGACGTTTTACAATGAGCAGTTCTTC	CASSLSTGTFYNEQFF
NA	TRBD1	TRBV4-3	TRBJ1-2	TGCGCCAGCAGCCAAGCCAGGGGGTCGACCTATGGCTACACCTTC	CASSQARGSTYGYTF
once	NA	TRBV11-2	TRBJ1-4	TGTGCCAGCAGCTTAGTGGTGACAGCATCTCAAAAACTGTTTTTT	CASSLVVTASQKLFF
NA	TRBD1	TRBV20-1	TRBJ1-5	TGCAGTGCTATTGACAGGGGTAGCAATCAGCCCCAGCATTTT	CSAIDRGSNQPQHF
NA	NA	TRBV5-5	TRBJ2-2	TGTGCCAGCAGCTACAGGGCCGGGGAGCTGTTTTTT	CASSYRAGELFF
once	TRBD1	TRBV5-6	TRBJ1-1	TGTGCCAGCAGCAACAGGGGTTGGAACACTGAAGCTTTCTTT	CASSNRGWNTEAFF
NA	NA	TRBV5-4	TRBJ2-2	TGTGCCAGCACCCAGGGGCAGGGTGCGAACACCGGGGAGCTGTTTTTT	CASTQGQGANTGELFF
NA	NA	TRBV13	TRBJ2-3	TGTGCCAGCAGCAGAGGTCCCTCCTTAACGTCAGATACGCAGTATTTT	CASSRGPSLTSDTQYF
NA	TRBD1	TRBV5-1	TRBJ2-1	TGCGCCAGCAGCTTGCCGGGACAGAATTCCAATGAGCAGTTCTTC	CASSLPGQNSNEQFF
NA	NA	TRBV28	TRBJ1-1	TGTGCCAGCAGTTTAATGCCCGGGAGGGCTTTCTTT	CASSLMPGRAFF
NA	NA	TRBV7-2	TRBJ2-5	TGTGCCAGCAGCTTATATACAAACGATGGTGAGACCCAGTACTTC	CASSLYTNDGETQYF